This paragraph covers one T cell receptor (beta chain) sequence. Trimming left V 5 bases short and J 12 bases short, with 18 bases between. This CDR3 contains 14 residues. The V gene's germline CDR1 is SGHRS and CDR2 YFSETQ. This record belongs to a study of T cells in tuberculosis. The time point is: new active TB diagnosis, blood taken before or within 7 days of starting treatment. TCRdb's table, derived via immunoSEQ multiplex PCR, lists solely in-frame clones and lacks some. This sample has tens of thousands of clones; roughly 95% occur once, and the top ten carry around 4.7%. The sequencing used PBMCs, collected at tuberculosis diagnosis. The receptor comes from an adult with tuberculosis. The V call is TRBV5-1, the J call TRBJ1-6, with D hard to call. The CDR3 DNA is TGCGCCAGCAGAGTGGATCTCGGGGTACGACCCCTCCACTTT. Protein: CASRVDLGVRPLHF.